This TCR beta chain was obtained from a study of control samples from healthy donors and cancer patients. Between the trimmed V and J ends, which lost 7 bases and 0 bases, there was a span of 6 bases. Germline assignment: CDR1 MDHEN and CDR2 SYDVKM. This CDR3 has 12 residues. Assay used: immunoSEQ multiplex PCR; TCRdb lists only in-frame clones, some missing. The data hold some 410,000 clones, with 90% observed a single time. Sequences were obtained from PBMCs. This receptor was obtained from a man aged 35 to 55 with head and neck cancer. The V gene is TRBV28, the J gene TRBJ1-2; D unclear. The CDR3 nucleotides are TGTGCCAGCAAGTCAGCTAACTATGGCTACACCTTC. Its protein is CASKSANYGYTF.